The T cell receptor beta chain under discussion was sequenced for a study of blood T cells in healthy people across ages. V was clipped by 0 bases and J by 10 bases, with 17 bases between them. Germline assignment: CDR1 LGHDT and CDR2 YNNKEL (reference sequence). The CDR3 has 15 residues. Alongside a J-beta primer mix, a sample-barcoded 5' primer served in a second PCR lasting about 7 to 12 cycles. TCRdb passed the 5' RACE reads through MiXCR, listing each CDR3 protein once. The sample has about 290,000 distinct CDR3 sequences; roughly a quarter are singletons. This clonotype was seen ten or more times.

The chain couples TRBV3-1 to TRBJ2-3; possibly TRBD1 or TRBD2 for D (5 bases each). The source material was blood. The clonotype was recovered from a woman in her 70s in good health. This CDR3 reads CASSQDTTSGRAQYF. The CDR3 bases are TGTGCCAGCAGCCAAGATACGACCTCGGGGCGGGCGCAGTATTTT.